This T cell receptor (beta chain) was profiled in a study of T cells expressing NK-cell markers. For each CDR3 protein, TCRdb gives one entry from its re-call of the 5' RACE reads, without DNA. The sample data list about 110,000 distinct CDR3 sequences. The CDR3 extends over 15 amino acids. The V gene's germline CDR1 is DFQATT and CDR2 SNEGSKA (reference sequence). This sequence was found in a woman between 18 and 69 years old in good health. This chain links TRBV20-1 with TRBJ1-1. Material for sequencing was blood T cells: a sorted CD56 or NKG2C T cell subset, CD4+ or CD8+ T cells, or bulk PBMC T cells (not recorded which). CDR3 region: CSASPRDGPNTEAFF.